This T cell receptor beta chain was captured by sequencing in a study of blood T cell repertoires in COVID-19 (dated by TCRdb to 2018 to 2020). For the study in its entirety: Collaborator samples came from the United States, Italy and Spain and covered acute and convalescent phases of COVID-19. The prospective study material was composed of cDNA or gDNA derived from T cells, B-cell-depleted T cells, or PBMCs. Deeply sampled blood TCRbeta repertoires from subjects exposed to, actively infected with, or recovered from COVID-19 were included in the dataset. A freely available public database, intended as a resource for researchers studying the immune response to SARS-CoV-2, is where the repertoires were released. The samples were drawn from the first 160 participants of the ongoing ImmuneRACE study and from some 1,300 subjects provided by 6 global collaborators. Sample metadata almost always included a de-identified subject ID, COVID-19 status, age in years and sex. Where available, HLA class I and class II types were taken from metadata supplied by the sample provider and were not determined by assay-based typing. Broad study findings and their caveats: The quantity of clinical and demographic metadata differed by source and by participant and was supplied without curation.

The immunoSEQ Assay, a bias-controlled multiplex PCR, was used to amplify TCRbeta CDR3 regions from genomic DNA. On the study's bioinformatics: Nucleated cell counts per sample were estimated from amplification of reference gene primers within the assay. To quantify the absolute abundance of each unique TCRbeta CDR3 rearrangement, sequence reads were collapsed and filtered. Productive Simpson clonality was computed per sample as the square root of Simpson's diversity index over productive rearrangements. Sourced from immuneACCESS, this table was stored by TCRdb with only in-frame sequences that have V and J called. A share of the clones is absent; for the studies checked, an unresolved V gene accounts for under half, and the remainder has no known explanation. V and J calls plus clone size are reproduced from that table; the DNA served to infer D and trimming. The sample table contains about 230,000 clones; only one count was recorded for roughly 88% of them. The ten largest clones capture 3% to 4% of the sample.

Inclusive of the bounding cysteine and phenylalanine, the CDR3 is 13 residues long. Left in the record is the CDR3 DNA by itself, 39 bases read in frame from the first base. Reading the germline V gene (reference sequence) gives CDR1 LGHDT and CDR2 YNNKEL. Trimming removed 0 bases from V and 5 bases from J, leaving 7 bases between the germline ends. This clone was seen a few times. Its antigen has not been determined. The input lacks base qualities; no much larger clone sits a single base away. Enrolling through a virtual design, the prospective study's participants ranged in age from about 18 to 89 years and lived across approximately 25 United States geographic areas. To assign participants to cohorts, the prospective study relied on clinical history that participants themselves reported in a screening survey and a study questionnaire. Exposed participants had been in contact with someone with a PCR-confirmed or clinician-diagnosed COVID-19 case within 2 weeks of study entry. Mobile phlebotomists in the prospective study collected whole blood, serum and a nasopharyngeal or oropharyngeal swab from every participant. Additional blood draws and questionnaires over an approximately 2-month period could optionally be provided by prospective study participants. Before DNA extraction, blood samples from the prospective study were shipped at room temperature or frozen.

This TCR was sampled from a woman in her 30s who had been exposed to COVID-19. The source material was PBMCs or T cells enriched from blood (not recorded which). The rearranged chain carries TRBV3-1 (or the pseudogene TRBV3-2) and TRBJ2-5; there is no confident call for the D gene. This receptor has the CDR3 CASSQEAPETQYF. The sequenced DNA: TGTGCCAGCAGCCAAGAGGCACCGGAGACCCAGTACTTC.